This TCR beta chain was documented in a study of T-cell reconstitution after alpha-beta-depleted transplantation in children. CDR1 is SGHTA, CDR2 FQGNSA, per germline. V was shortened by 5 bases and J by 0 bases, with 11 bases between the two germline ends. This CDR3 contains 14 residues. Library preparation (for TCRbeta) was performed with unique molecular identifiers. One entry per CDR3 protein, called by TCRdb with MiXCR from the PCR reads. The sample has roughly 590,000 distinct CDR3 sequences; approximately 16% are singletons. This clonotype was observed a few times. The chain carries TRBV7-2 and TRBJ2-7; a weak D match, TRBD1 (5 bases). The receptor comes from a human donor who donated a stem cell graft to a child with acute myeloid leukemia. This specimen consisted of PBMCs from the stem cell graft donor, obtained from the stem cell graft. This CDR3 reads CASSRATGSYEQYV. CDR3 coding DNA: TGTGCCAGCAGCCGCGCCACAGGCTCCTACGAGCAGTACGTC.